These T cell receptor beta chains were read from a single sample in a study of tumor and adjacent non-tumor tissue in lung cancer. TCRdb independently ran MiXCR on the multiplex PCR reads; one entry per CDR3 protein. The sample records 65,000 to 95,000 distinct CDR3 sequences, roughly 80% being singletons. The sequenced sample consisted of lung tumor tissue. These TCRs come from a woman aged 45 to 65 with non-small cell lung cancer. Each CDR3 is given with its conserved first and last residue. D genes are given only for firm matches. For some rows the clone size is stated as once, few or many, or as a class when expanded; others skip it.

j_call: TRBJ2-7; cdr3_length: 14; v_call: TRBV11-1; clone_size: NA; d_call: NA; cdr3_nt: TGTGCCAGCAGCCACTGGGTCAGCTCCTACGAGGACTACTTC; cdr3_aa: CASSHWVSSYEDYF
j_call: TRBJ2-7; cdr3_length: 24; v_call: TRBV4-3; clone_size: NA; d_call: NA; cdr3_nt: NA; cdr3_aa: CASSQDSGPQETQYFGPGAGEQYF
j_call: TRBJ2-3; cdr3_length: 16; v_call: TRBV28; clone_size: NA; d_call: TRBD2; cdr3_nt: TGTGCCAGCAGTCTCGGGACTAGCTCATCCACAGATACGCAGTATTTT; cdr3_aa: CASSLGTSSSTDTQYF
j_call: TRBJ2-2; cdr3_length: 15; v_call: TRBV29-1; clone_size: NA; d_call: TRBD1; cdr3_nt: TGCAGCGTTGAAGGCAGGGGGAGAAACATCGGGGAGCTGTTTTTT; cdr3_aa: CSVEGRGRNIGELFF
j_call: TRBJ2-1; cdr3_length: 16; v_call: TRBV7-3; clone_size: many; d_call: TRBD2; cdr3_nt: TGTGCCAGCAGCTTAATTGCGGGAGGGCCTCTGAATGAGCAGTTCTTC; cdr3_aa: CASSLIAGGPLNEQFF
j_call: TRBJ2-1; cdr3_length: 12; v_call: TRBV11-2; clone_size: NA; d_call: NA; cdr3_nt: TGTGTCAGCAGCTTGGGAGACTTCCAGGAGTTCTTC; cdr3_aa: CVSSLGDFQEFF
j_call: TRBJ2-3; cdr3_length: 13; v_call: TRBV6-2/TRBV6-3; clone_size: once; d_call: NA; cdr3_nt: TGTGCCAGCATGTTAACGGGCACAGATATGCAATATTTT; cdr3_aa: CASMLTGTDMQYF
j_call: TRBJ2-5; cdr3_length: 13; v_call: TRBV11-2; clone_size: NA; d_call: TRBD1; cdr3_nt: TGTGTCAACAGCCGTGACAGGGAGCAGACCCAGTACTTC; cdr3_aa: CVNSRDREQTQYF
j_call: TRBJ2-1; cdr3_length: 14; v_call: TRBV24-1; clone_size: NA; d_call: TRBD2; cdr3_nt: TGTGCCACCTCAAGGGAGGGACGAGGCAATGAGCGGTTCTTC; cdr3_aa: CATSREGRGNERFF
j_call: TRBJ2-1; cdr3_length: 13; v_call: TRBV20-1; clone_size: NA; d_call: NA; cdr3_nt: TGCAGTGCTAGAGCCCACTCGGGAGCTGAGCAATTCTTC; cdr3_aa: CSARAHSGAEQFF
j_call: TRBJ2-5; cdr3_length: 14; v_call: TRBV24-1; clone_size: NA; d_call: NA; cdr3_nt: TGTGCCATCAGTGACTGGGATATTCAAGAGACCCAGTACTTC; cdr3_aa: CAISDWDIQETQYF
j_call: TRBJ2-3; cdr3_length: 14; v_call: TRBV20-1; clone_size: NA; d_call: NA; cdr3_nt: TGCATTGCGGCAGGCGGGCTGGCGATGGATGCGCAGTATTTT; cdr3_aa: CIAAGGLAMDAQYF
j_call: TRBJ2-3; cdr3_length: 13; v_call: TRBV29-1; clone_size: NA; d_call: NA; cdr3_nt: TGCAACGTCCGAGGGTATGGCACAGATACGCAGTATTTT; cdr3_aa: CNVRGYGTDTQYF
j_call: TRBJ2-1; cdr3_length: 13; v_call: TRBV20-1; clone_size: NA; d_call: NA; cdr3_nt: TGCAGTGCTAGAACACTAGCACTGGGTGGGCAGTTCTTC; cdr3_aa: CSARTLALGGQFF
j_call: TRBJ1-1; cdr3_length: 12; v_call: TRBV5-4; clone_size: NA; d_call: NA; cdr3_nt: TGTCCCTTAAGCACAGGGAACACTGAATCTTTCTTT; cdr3_aa: CPLSTGNTESFF
j_call: TRBJ2-1; cdr3_length: 14; v_call: TRBV6-2/TRBV6-3; clone_size: once; d_call: NA; cdr3_nt: TGTGCCAGCAATTACACCGACAATTACGATGAGCAGTTCTTC; cdr3_aa: CASNYTDNYDEQFF
j_call: TRBJ2-4; cdr3_length: 13; v_call: TRBV6-2/TRBV6-3; clone_size: once; d_call: TRBD2; cdr3_nt: TGTGCCAGCAGGACGGGAGGCATAAACATTCAGTACTTT; cdr3_aa: CASRTGGINIQYF
j_call: TRBJ2-1; cdr3_length: 11; v_call: TRBV7-9; clone_size: NA; d_call: NA; cdr3_nt: TGTGTCAGCGGCTCCTACAATGAGCTGTTCTTC; cdr3_aa: CVSGSYNELFF
j_call: TRBJ2-1; cdr3_length: 14; v_call: TRBV11-1; clone_size: once; d_call: NA; cdr3_nt: TGTGCCATCAGTTTCCGACAGGCTTTCGATAAGCAGTTCTTC; cdr3_aa: CAISFRQAFDKQFF
j_call: TRBJ2-7; cdr3_length: 15; v_call: TRBV20-1; clone_size: NA; d_call: TRBD2; cdr3_nt: TGCAATGCTCAACATAGCGGGAGGAACTCCTACAAGCAGTACTTC; cdr3_aa: CNAQHSGRNSYKQYF
j_call: TRBJ2-3; cdr3_length: 13; v_call: TRBV20-1; clone_size: NA; d_call: NA; cdr3_nt: TGCAGTGTCATTCTACGAGTGACAGATACGCGGTATTTT; cdr3_aa: CSVILRVTDTRYF
j_call: TRBJ2-1; cdr3_length: 16; v_call: TRBV28; clone_size: few; d_call: TRBD2; cdr3_nt: TGCGCCAGCGGTTTATGCTGCGGACTAGCAGGCAATGAGCAGTTTTTC; cdr3_aa: CASGLCCGLAGNEQFF
j_call: TRBJ2-3; cdr3_length: 13; v_call: TRBV29-1; clone_size: medium-sized; d_call: NA; cdr3_nt: TGCAGCGTTGGGACTATTAGCGCAGATACGCAGTATTTT; cdr3_aa: CSVGTISADTQYF
j_call: TRBJ2-3; cdr3_length: 15; v_call: TRBV20-1; clone_size: NA; d_call: TRBD2; cdr3_nt: TGCGGTGCCCCGCGCGGGAGGGCCCTCTCATATACGCAGTATTTT; cdr3_aa: CGAPRGRALSYTQYF
j_call: TRBJ2-1; cdr3_length: 17; v_call: TRBV11-2; clone_size: few; d_call: NA; cdr3_nt: TGTGCCAACACCCCAGAGGGTGGGGGAAGCTCCTATAATGAGCAGTTCTTC; cdr3_aa: CANTPEGGGSSYNEQFF
j_call: TRBJ1-2; cdr3_length: 15; v_call: TRBV18; clone_size: NA; d_call: TRBD1; cdr3_nt: TGTGCCAGCTCATCCGGGACAGGGGGATACTATGGCTACACCTTC; cdr3_aa: CASSSGTGGYYGYTF
j_call: TRBJ2-7; cdr3_length: 16; v_call: TRBV20-1; clone_size: NA; d_call: NA; cdr3_nt: TGCAGTGCGATGAGGTTTGGGGCCTGGGACGGGAGCGAGCAGTACTTC; cdr3_aa: CSAMRFGAWDGSEQYF
j_call: TRBJ1-4; cdr3_length: 15; v_call: TRBV4-3; clone_size: NA; d_call: NA; cdr3_nt: TGCGCCAGCAGCGCTACCCCCGGGTGGAGCGAAAAACTGTTTTTT; cdr3_aa: CASSATPGWSEKLFF
j_call: TRBJ2-1; cdr3_length: 9; v_call: TRBV29-1; clone_size: NA; d_call: NA; cdr3_nt: TGCAGTGGGGAAGGGCCGGGGATCTTC; cdr3_aa: CSGEGPGIF
j_call: TRBJ2-1; cdr3_length: 15; v_call: TRBV11-3; clone_size: NA; d_call: TRBD2; cdr3_nt: TGCGCCAGCAGCTTAGGGACTAGTGGGAGAAATGAGCGGTTCTTC; cdr3_aa: CASSLGTSGRNERFF
j_call: TRBJ1-3; cdr3_length: 15; v_call: TRBV20-1; clone_size: NA; d_call: TRBD1; cdr3_nt: TGCAGTGCTAGCACAGGGGCTGTGTCTGGTAACACCATATATTTT; cdr3_aa: CSASTGAVSGNTIYF
j_call: TRBJ2-5; cdr3_length: 12; v_call: TRBV25-1; clone_size: few; d_call: NA; cdr3_nt: TGTGCCAGCAGTGTGGGCCAAGAGACCCAGTACTTC; cdr3_aa: CASSVGQETQYF
j_call: TRBJ2-5; cdr3_length: 13; v_call: TRBV12-3/TRBV12-4; clone_size: many; d_call: NA; cdr3_nt: TGTGCCAGCAGTTTAGCGGACCAAGAGACCCAGTACTTC; cdr3_aa: CASSLADQETQYF
j_call: TRBJ1-4; cdr3_length: 15; v_call: TRBV5-1; clone_size: NA; d_call: TRBD1; cdr3_nt: TGCGCCAGCAGCATACAGGGGGTGACTAATGAAAAACTGTATTTT; cdr3_aa: CASSIQGVTNEKLYF
j_call: TRBJ2-1; cdr3_length: 15; v_call: TRBV6-6; clone_size: NA; d_call: TRBD2; cdr3_nt: TGTGCCAGCTGTTATGCTAGCGGGAGTGACAATGAGCAGTTCTTC; cdr3_aa: CASCYASGSDNEQFF
j_call: TRBJ2-7; cdr3_length: 12; v_call: TRBV12-3/TRBV12-4; clone_size: many; d_call: TRBD2; cdr3_nt: TGTGCCAGCGGGACTAGTATTTACGAGCAGTACTTC; cdr3_aa: CASGTSIYEQYF
j_call: TRBJ2-5; cdr3_length: 15; v_call: TRBV4-2; clone_size: NA; d_call: NA; cdr3_nt: TGTGCCTGCAGCCAAGTCTTCGGCATGGAAGAGTCCCAGTACTTC; cdr3_aa: CACSQVFGMEESQYF
j_call: TRBJ2-1; cdr3_length: 14; v_call: TRBV6-6; clone_size: once; d_call: NA; cdr3_nt: TGTGCCAGCAATTACCCGGAGTCTAGGAATGAGCAGTTCTTC; cdr3_aa: CASNYPESRNEQFF
j_call: TRBJ2-3; cdr3_length: 13; v_call: TRBV5-1; clone_size: NA; d_call: NA; cdr3_nt: TGCGCCAGCAGCTTGGGTCCGAATCAGCCCCAGTATTTT; cdr3_aa: CASSLGPNQPQYF
j_call: TRBJ2-7; cdr3_length: 13; v_call: TRBV6-2/TRBV6-3; clone_size: NA; d_call: NA; cdr3_nt: TGTGCCAGCAGTTACCTGGGTCGAGGGGAGCAGTACTTC; cdr3_aa: CASSYLGRGEQYF
j_call: TRBJ2-3; cdr3_length: 13; v_call: TRBV6-5; clone_size: once; d_call: NA; cdr3_nt: TGTGCCAGCAGTTACATGGCCATAGATACGCAGTATTTT; cdr3_aa: CASSYMAIDTQYF
j_call: TRBJ2-1; cdr3_length: 11; v_call: TRBV11-2; clone_size: NA; d_call: NA; cdr3_nt: TGTGTCAGCAGCTTAGGGATTGAGCGATTCTTC; cdr3_aa: CVSSLGIERFF
j_call: TRBJ1-1; cdr3_length: 14; v_call: TRBV12-3/TRBV12-4; clone_size: once; d_call: NA; cdr3_nt: TGTGCCAGCCATATACAGGGTAGAGGCACTGAAGCTTTCTTT; cdr3_aa: CASHIQGRGTEAFF
j_call: TRBJ2-1; cdr3_length: 15; v_call: TRBV11-2; clone_size: NA; d_call: NA; cdr3_nt: TGTGCCAGCAGCGCGGGGCCTAATTCCTACAATGAGGAGTTCTTC; cdr3_aa: CASSAGPNSYNEEFF
j_call: TRBJ2-7; cdr3_length: 15; v_call: TRBV4-2; clone_size: once; d_call: NA; cdr3_nt: TGTGTCAGCAGCCTAACTAGTGGGAATCTTTACGAGCAGTACTTC; cdr3_aa: CVSSLTSGNLYEQYF